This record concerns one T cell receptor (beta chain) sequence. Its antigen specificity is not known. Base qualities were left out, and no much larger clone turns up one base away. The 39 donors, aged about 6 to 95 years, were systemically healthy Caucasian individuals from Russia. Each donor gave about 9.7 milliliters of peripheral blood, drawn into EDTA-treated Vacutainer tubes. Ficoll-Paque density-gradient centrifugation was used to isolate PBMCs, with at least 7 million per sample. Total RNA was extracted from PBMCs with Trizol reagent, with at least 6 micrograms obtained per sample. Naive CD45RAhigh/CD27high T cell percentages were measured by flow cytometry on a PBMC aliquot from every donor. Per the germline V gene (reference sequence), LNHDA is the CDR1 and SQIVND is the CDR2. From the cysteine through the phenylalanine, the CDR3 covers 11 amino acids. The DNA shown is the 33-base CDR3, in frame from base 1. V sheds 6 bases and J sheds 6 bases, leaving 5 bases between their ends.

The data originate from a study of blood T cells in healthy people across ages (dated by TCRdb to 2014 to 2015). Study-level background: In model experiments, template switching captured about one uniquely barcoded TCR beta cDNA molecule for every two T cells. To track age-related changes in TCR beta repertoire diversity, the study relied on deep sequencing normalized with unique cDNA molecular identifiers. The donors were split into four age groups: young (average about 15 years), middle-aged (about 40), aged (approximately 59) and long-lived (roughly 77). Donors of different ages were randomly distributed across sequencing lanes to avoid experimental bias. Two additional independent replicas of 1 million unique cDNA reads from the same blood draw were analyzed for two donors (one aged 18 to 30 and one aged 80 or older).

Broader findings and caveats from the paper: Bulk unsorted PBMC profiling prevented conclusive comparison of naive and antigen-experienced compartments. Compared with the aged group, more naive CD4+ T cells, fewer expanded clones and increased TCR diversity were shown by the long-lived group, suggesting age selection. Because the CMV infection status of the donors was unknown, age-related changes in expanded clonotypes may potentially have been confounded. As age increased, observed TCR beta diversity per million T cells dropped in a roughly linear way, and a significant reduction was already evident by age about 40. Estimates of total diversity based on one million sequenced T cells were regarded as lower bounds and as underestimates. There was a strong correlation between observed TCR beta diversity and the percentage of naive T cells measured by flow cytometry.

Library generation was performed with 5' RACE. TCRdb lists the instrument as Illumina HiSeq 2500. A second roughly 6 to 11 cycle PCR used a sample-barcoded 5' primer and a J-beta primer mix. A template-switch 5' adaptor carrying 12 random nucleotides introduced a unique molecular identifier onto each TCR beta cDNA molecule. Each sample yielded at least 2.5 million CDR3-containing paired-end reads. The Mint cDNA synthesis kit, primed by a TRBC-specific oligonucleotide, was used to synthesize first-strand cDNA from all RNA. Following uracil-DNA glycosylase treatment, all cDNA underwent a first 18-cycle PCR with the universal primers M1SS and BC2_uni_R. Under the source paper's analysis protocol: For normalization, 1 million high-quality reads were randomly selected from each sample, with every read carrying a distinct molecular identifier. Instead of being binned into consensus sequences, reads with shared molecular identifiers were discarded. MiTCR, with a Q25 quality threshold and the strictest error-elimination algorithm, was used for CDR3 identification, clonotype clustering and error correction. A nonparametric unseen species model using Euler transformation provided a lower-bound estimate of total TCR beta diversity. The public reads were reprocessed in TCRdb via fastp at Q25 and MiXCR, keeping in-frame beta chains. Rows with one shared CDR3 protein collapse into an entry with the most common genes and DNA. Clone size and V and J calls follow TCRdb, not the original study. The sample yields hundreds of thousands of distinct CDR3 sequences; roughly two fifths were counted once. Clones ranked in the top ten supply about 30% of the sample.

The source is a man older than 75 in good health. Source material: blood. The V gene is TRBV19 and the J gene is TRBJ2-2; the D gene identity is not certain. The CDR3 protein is CASRVAGELFF. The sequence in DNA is TGTGCCAGTAGGGTGGCCGGGGAGCTGTTTTTT.